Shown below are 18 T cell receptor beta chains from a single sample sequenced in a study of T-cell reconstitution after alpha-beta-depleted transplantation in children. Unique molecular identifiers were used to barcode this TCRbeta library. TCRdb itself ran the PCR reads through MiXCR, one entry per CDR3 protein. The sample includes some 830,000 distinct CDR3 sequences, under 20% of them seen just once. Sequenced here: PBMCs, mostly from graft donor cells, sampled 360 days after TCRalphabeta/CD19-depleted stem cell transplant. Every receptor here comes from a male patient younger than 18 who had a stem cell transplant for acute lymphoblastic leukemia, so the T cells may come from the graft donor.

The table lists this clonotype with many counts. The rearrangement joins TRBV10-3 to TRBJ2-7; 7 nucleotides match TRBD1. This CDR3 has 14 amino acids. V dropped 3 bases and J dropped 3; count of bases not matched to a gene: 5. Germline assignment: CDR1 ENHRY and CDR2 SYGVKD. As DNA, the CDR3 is TGTGCCATCAGTGACCGACAGGGCAACTACGAGCAGTACTTC. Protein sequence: CAISDRQGNYEQYF.

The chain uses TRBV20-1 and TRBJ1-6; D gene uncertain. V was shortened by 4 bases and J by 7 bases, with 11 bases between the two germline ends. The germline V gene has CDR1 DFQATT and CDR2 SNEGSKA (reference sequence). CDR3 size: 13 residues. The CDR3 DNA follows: TGCAGTGCTATAGACCGGTTCAATTCACCCCTCCACTTT. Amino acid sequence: CSAIDRFNSPLHF.

The CDR3 DNA sequence: TGTGCCAGCAGCCAAAGAGGGGGAGCGGGCGAGCAGTACTTC. Its protein product is CASSQRGGAGEQYF. This chain connects TRBV3-1 to TRBJ2-7; TRBD1 or TRBD2 may be the D gene (6 bases each). Germline V gene lookup returns CDR1 LGHDT and CDR2 YNNKEL (reference sequence). This CDR3 is built from 14 residues. Trimming shortened V by 2 bases and J by 6 bases, and 14 bases separated the two germline ends.

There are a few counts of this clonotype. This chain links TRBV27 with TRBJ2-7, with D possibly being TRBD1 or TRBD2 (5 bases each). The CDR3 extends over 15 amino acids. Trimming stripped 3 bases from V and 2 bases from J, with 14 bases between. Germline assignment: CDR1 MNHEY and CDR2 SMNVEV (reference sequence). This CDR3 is CASSFGDGVAYEQYF. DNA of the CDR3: TGTGCCAGCAGTTTTGGGGACGGGGTTGCCTACGAGCAGTACTTC.

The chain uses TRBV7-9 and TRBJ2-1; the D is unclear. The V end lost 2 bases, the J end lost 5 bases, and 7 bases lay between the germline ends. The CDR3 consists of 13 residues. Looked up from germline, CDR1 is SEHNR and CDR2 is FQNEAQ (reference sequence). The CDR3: CASSLWPNNEQFF. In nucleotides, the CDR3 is TGTGCCAGCAGCTTATGGCCCAACAATGAGCAGTTCTTC.

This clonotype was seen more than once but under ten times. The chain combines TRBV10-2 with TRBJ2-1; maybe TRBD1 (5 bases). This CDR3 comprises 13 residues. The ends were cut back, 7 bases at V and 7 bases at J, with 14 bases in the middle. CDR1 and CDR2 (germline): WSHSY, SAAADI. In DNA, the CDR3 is TGCGCCAGCACCCCGGCAGGGCGAAATGAGCAGTTCTTC. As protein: CASTPAGRNEQFF.

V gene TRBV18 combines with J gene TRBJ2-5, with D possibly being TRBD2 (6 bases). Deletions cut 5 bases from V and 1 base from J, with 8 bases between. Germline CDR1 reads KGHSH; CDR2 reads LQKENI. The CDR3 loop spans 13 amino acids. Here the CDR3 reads CASSVGGQETQYF. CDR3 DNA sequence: TGTGCCAGCTCAGTCGGGGGCCAAGAGACCCAGTACTTC.

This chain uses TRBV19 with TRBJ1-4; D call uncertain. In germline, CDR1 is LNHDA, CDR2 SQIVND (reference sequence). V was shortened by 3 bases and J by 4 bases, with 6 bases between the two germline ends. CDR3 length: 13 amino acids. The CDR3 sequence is CASSMGCNEKLFF. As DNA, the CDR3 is TGTGCCAGTAGTATGGGGTGTAATGAAAAACTGTTTTTT.

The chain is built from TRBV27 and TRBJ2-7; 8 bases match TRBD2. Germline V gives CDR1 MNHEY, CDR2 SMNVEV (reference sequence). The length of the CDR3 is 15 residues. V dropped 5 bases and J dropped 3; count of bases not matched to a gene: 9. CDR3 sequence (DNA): TGTGCCAGCAGTACCCGGGGGGGAACGAGCTACGAGCAGTACTTC. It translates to CASSTRGGTSYEQYF.

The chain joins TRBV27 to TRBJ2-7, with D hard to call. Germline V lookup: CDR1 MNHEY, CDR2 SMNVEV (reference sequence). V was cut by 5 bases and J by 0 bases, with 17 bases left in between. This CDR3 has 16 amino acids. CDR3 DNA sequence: TGTGCCAGCAGTCCCACGGGTGCGCGTGTCTCCTACGAGCAGTACTTC. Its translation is CASSPTGARVSYEQYF.

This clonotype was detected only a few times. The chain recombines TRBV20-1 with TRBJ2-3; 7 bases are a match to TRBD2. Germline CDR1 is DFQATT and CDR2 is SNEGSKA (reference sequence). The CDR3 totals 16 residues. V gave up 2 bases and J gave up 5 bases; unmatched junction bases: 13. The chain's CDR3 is CSARTGVREWGDTQYF. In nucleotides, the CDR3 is TGCAGTGCTAGAACGGGGGTGCGGGAGTGGGGAGATACGCAGTATTTT.

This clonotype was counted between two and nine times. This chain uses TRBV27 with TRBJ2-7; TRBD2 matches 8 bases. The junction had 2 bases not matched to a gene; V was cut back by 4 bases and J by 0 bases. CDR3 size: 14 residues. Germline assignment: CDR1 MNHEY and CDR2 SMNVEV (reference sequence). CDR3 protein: CASSSSGPSYEQYF. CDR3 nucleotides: TGTGCCAGCAGTTCTAGCGGGCCCTCCTACGAGCAGTACTTC.

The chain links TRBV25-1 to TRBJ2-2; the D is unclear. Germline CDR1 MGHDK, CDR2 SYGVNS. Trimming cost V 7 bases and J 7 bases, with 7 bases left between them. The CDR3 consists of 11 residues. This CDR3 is CASTADGELFF. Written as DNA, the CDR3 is TGTGCCAGCACGGCGGACGGGGAGCTGTTTTTT. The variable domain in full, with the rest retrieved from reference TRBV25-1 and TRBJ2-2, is EADIYQTPRYLVIGTGKKITLECSQTMGHDKMYWYQQDPGMELHLIHYSYGVNSTEKGDLSSESTVSRIRTEHFPLTLESARPSHTSQYLCASTADGELFFGEGSRLTVL.

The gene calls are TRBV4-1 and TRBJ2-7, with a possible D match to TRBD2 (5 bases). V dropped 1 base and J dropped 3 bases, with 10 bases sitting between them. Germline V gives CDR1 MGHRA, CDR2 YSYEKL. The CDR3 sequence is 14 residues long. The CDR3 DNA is TGCGCCAGCAGCCAAGTTGAGGGTCTCTACGAGCAGTACTTC. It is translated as CASSQVEGLYEQYF.

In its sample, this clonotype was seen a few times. DNA of the CDR3: TGTGCCAGCAGCCAAGATTTTGCGTTCCAAGAGACCCAGTACTTC. Protein sequence: CASSQDFAFQETQYF. The chain has TRBV3-1 and TRBJ2-5; D remains unclear. V dropped 0 bases and J dropped 1 base, with 9 bases sitting between them. The CDR3 extends over 15 amino acids. Germline CDR1 reads LGHDT; CDR2 reads YNNKEL (reference sequence).

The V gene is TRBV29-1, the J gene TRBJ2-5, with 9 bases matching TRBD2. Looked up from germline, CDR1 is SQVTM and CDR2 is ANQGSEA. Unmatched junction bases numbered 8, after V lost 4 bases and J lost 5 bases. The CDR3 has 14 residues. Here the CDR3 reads CSVARREGGETQYF. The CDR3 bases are TGCAGCGTTGCACGGCGGGAGGGCGGTGAGACCCAGTACTTC.

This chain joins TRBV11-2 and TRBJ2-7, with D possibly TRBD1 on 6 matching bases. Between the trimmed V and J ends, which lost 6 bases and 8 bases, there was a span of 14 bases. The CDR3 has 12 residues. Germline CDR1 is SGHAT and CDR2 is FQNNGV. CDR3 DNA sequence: TGTGCCAGCAGTCCCGACAGGTCTCAGCAGTACTTC. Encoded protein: CASSPDRSQQYF. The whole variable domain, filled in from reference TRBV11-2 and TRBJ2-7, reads EAGVAQSPRYKIIEKRQSVAFWCNPISGHATLYWYQQILGQGPKLLIQFQNNGVVDDSQLPKDRFSAERLKGVDSTLKIQPAKLEDSAVYLCASSPDRSQQYFGPGTRLTVT.

CDR3 sequence (DNA): TGTGCCTCCGGGACTGATACATCTTATAGCAATCAGCCCCAGCATTTT. As protein: CASGTDTSYSNQPQHF. This chain joins TRBV6-6 and TRBJ1-5, with a tentative D call TRBD1 (5 bases). This CDR3 has 16 amino acids. Germline V lookup: CDR1 MNHNY, CDR2 SVGAGI (reference sequence). V was cut by 11 bases and J by 0 bases, with 20 bases left in between.